This TCR beta chain is drawn from a study of T cell changes during pregnancy in multiple sclerosis. Method: immunoSEQ multiplex PCR; TCRdb's copy keeps in-frame clones and lacks some. The profile shows under 55,000 clones, around 90% of them singletons. This CDR3 has 12 residues. Germline V gives CDR1 SGHDT, CDR2 YYEEEE. V lost 7 bases to trimming and J lost 3 bases, with 10 bases between them. The sequence was collected from a female donor with multiple sclerosis, enrolled in a pregnancy study. The sample in question was peripheral blood, obtained in the first trimester of pregnancy. J is TRBJ1-2 and V is TRBV5-6; D is ambiguous. The CDR3 reads CASSTVDYGYTF. In nucleotides, the CDR3 is TGTGCCAGCTCAACAGTGGACTATGGCTACACCTTC. Full variable domain (missing parts from reference TRBV5-6 and TRBJ1-2): DAGVTQSPTHLIKTRGQQVTLRCSPKSGHDTVSWYQQALGQGPQFIFQYYEEEERQRGNFPDRFSGHQFPNYSSELNVNALLLGDSALYLCASSTVDYGYTFGSGTRLTVV.